This T cell receptor beta chain emerged from a study of T cell responses to AZD1222 COVID-19 vaccine. Germline assignment: CDR1 SGHAT and CDR2 FQNNGV. Trimming stripped 5 bases from V and 4 bases from J, with 8 bases between. The CDR3 has 12 amino acids. Worth noting for this clone: Its antigen is unidentified.

Points from the study as a whole: Spike-wide coverage was observed for vaccine-associated CD4 TCRs, with dominant responses at 160-218 and 743-854. Only a handful of individuals given AZD1222 were seropositive at baseline. Among spike-specific TCRs, nearly half reportedly target unmutated variant regions. There were mostly white British donors and more females than males, and clonal diversity was possibly underestimated.

Only in-frame clones appear in the TCRdb table, and some are missing; sequencing was by immunoSEQ multiplex PCR. The sample gives 150,000 or so clones, 92% of which show up once; 1% to 1.5% is in the top ten. The V and J genes are TRBV11-2 and TRBJ1-1, with D unresolved. The sequences come from peripheral blood, collected 28 days after the second AZD1222 dose. This TCR came from an adult who received the AZD1222 COVID-19 vaccine. The CDR3 is CASSPAGTEAFF. The CDR3 region has the DNA TGTGCCAGCAGCCCCGCGGGCACTGAAGCTTTCTTT.